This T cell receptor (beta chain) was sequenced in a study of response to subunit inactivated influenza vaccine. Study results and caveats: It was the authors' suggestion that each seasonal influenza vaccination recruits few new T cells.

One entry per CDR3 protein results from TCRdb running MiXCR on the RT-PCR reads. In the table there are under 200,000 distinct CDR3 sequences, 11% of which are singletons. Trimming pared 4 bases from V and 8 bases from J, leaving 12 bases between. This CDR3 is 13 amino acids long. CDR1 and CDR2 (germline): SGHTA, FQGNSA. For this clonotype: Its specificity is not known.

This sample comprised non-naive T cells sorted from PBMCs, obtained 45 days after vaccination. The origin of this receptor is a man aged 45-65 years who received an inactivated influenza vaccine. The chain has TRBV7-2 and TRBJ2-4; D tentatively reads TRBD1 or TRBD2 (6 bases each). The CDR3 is CASSWYREDIQYF. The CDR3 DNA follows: TGTGCCAGCAGCTGGTACAGGGAGGACATTCAGTACTTC.